Listed here are 22 T cell receptor beta chains from one sample, sequenced in a study of blood T cell repertoires in COVID-19. Here immunoSEQ multiplex PCR was the method, and the copy in TCRdb shows in-frame clones only, minus some. The repertoire consists of 150,000 to 190,000 clones, with about 86% occurring once and the leading ten covering under 9.5%. The sequenced sample was PBMCs or T cells enriched from blood (not recorded which). All receptors derive from a man aged 45-65 years who had recovered from COVID-19.

This chain connects TRBV7-2 to TRBJ2-1; 7 positions match TRBD2. The CDR3 runs to 15 residues. Trimming took 0 bases from V and 4 from J; bases not matched to a gene: 3. The germline CDR1 and CDR2 sequences are SGHTA and FQGNSA. The DNA for the CDR3 is TGTGCCAGCAGCTTAGCGGGGGGACTATACAATGAGCAGTTCTTC. Its translation is CASSLAGGLYNEQFF.

In its sample, this clone was seen a few times. This rearrangement joins TRBV14 to TRBJ1-2, with 9 bases lining up with TRBD1. This CDR3 has 18 amino acids. The germline gives CDR1 SGHDN, CDR2 FVKESK. Trimming took 1 base from V and 4 from J; bases not matched to a gene: 13. DNA for the CDR3: TGTGCCAGCAGCCAAGTCCCCCGGACAGGGGATCCCGTCTATGGCTACACCTTC. It specifies CASSQVPRTGDPVYGYTF.

CDR3 sequence: CASSDLIGGQGYGYTF. The CDR3 nucleotides are TGTGCCAGCAGTGATTTAATTGGGGGACAGGGCTATGGCTACACCTTC. This chain joins TRBV6-1 and TRBJ1-2; 9 bases map to TRBD1. Germline loops: CDR1 MNHNS, CDR2 SASEGT. Trimming removed 3 bases from V and 4 bases from J; junction bases left unmatched: 9. This CDR3 is built from 16 residues.

The chain couples TRBV19 to TRBJ1-1; 8 bases are shared with TRBD1. The CDR3 loop spans 13 amino acids. Germline V lookup: CDR1 LNHDA, CDR2 SQIVND (reference sequence). J gave up 5 bases and V 11 bases, and 10 bases lay outside the gene matches. CDR3: CAASGGAKTEAFF. CDR3 in DNA: TGTGCCGCATCAGGGGGCGCGAAAACTGAAGCTTTCTTT.

J is TRBJ1-5 and V is TRBV18, with 8 bases that match TRBD1. This CDR3 is built from 14 residues. V shed 5 bases and J 2 bases; nucleotides not matched to a gene: 2. Germline assignment: CDR1 KGHSH and CDR2 LQKENI. This chain's CDR3 is CASSTGQGNQPQHF. The CDR3 DNA follows: TGTGCCAGCTCAACGGGACAGGGCAATCAGCCCCAGCATTTT.

The J gene is TRBJ1-1, the V gene TRBV2, with D possibly being TRBD1 (6 bases). Germline V lookup: CDR1 SNHLY, CDR2 FYNNEI. The V end lost 6 bases, the J end lost 3 bases, and 11 bases lay between the germline ends. CDR3 length equals 13 residues. The DNA for the CDR3 is TGTGCCAGCAGCGGACAGACTTACACTGAAGCTTTCTTT. Translated: CASSGQTYTEAFF.

J is TRBJ1-5 and V is TRBV6-1; D unresolved. CDR3 length equals 12 residues. Trimming pared 3 bases from V and 6 bases from J, leaving 6 bases between. Germline lookup yields CDR1 MNHNS and CDR2 SASEGT. In DNA, the CDR3 is TGTGCCAGCAGTGACGGGGTTCAGCCCCAGCATTTT. It encodes CASSDGVQPQHF.

On this clone itself: Additional DNA sequences in this sample encode the identical CDR3. The CDR3 DNA follows: TGTGCCAGCAGCTTAAGCGGGGGGGGCACAGATACGCAGTATTTT. It translates to CASSLSGGGTDTQYF. The chain couples TRBV11-2 to TRBJ2-3; 10 nucleotides line up with TRBD2. The CDR3 runs to 15 residues. Trimming took 2 bases from V and 1 from J; bases not matched to a gene: 0. CDR1 is SGHAT and CDR2 is FQNNGV in the germline V gene.

This clone was seen a single time. The chain combines TRBV5-4 with TRBJ1-2, with TRBD1 identical over 9 bases. V shed 2 bases, J shed 8 bases, and the junction held 4 bases outside the gene matches. CDR3 length equals 13 residues. Per germline, CDR1 SGHNT and CDR2 YYREEE (reference sequence). The CDR3 nucleotides are TGTGCCAGCAGCTTTGAGACAGGGGGGGGCTACACCTTC. It encodes CASSFETGGGYTF.

This clone has only one observation. This chain connects TRBV2 to TRBJ2-7, with 13 bases that match TRBD2. The CDR3 runs 13 residues. The germline V gene has CDR1 SNHLY and CDR2 FYNNEI. J lost 4 bases, V lost 8 bases, and 2 bases had no gene match. In nucleotides, the CDR3 is TGTGCCAGCCAGGGACTAGCGGGGTACGAGCAGTACTTC. It codes for CASQGLAGYEQYF.

The J gene is TRBJ2-7, the V gene TRBV28; D is ambiguous. The germline V and J ends were trimmed by 2 bases and 6 bases, with 8 bases remaining between them. Germline V CDR1 and CDR2: MDHEN, SYDVKM. The CDR3 runs 12 residues. The CDR3 bases are TGTGCCAGCAGTTTACCCAGGCTCGAGCAGTACTTC. As protein: CASSLPRLEQYF.

The DNA of the CDR3 is TGCGCCAGCAGTGTCGGAGGTGGCGGGGCCAACGTCCTGACTTTC. It encodes CASSVGGGGANVLTF. The chain is built from TRBV10-2 and TRBJ2-6, with D perhaps TRBD2 (5 bases). Germline loops: CDR1 WSHSY, CDR2 SAAADI. This CDR3 region has 15 residues. V dropped 4 bases and J dropped 4 bases, with 11 bases sitting between them.

V usage is TRBV19 and J usage is TRBJ2-2; 9 bases line up with TRBD1. V dropped 5 bases and J dropped 5; count of bases not matched to a gene: 12. The V gene's germline CDR1 is LNHDA and CDR2 SQIVND (reference sequence). The CDR3 extends over 17 amino acids. CDR3: CASSGPPDRGDTGELFF. In nucleotides, the CDR3 is TGTGCCAGTAGTGGGCCCCCCGACAGGGGGGATACCGGGGAGCTGTTTTTT.

This clone has only a few counts. The chain links TRBV30 to TRBJ2-7, with TRBD2 matching 7 bases. The trim removed 6 bases at V and 1 base at J, leaving 9 bases unmatched. Germline values: CDR1 GTSNPN, CDR2 SVGIG (reference sequence). CDR3 size: 14 residues. CDR3 residues: CACFQAGRSYEQYF. In DNA form, the CDR3 reads TGTGCCTGTTTTCAAGCGGGGCGGTCCTACGAGCAGTACTTC.

The rearrangement uses TRBV3-1 (or the pseudogene TRBV3-2) and TRBJ2-5, with a tentative D call TRBD2 (6 bases). In germline, CDR1 is LGHDT, CDR2 YNNKEL (reference sequence). The CDR3 extends over 13 amino acids. Trimming left V 7 bases short and J 5 bases short, with 14 bases between. DNA for the CDR3: TGTGCCAGCACCGGGGGAGCTAGGGAGACCCAGTACTTC. Its translation is CASTGGARETQYF.

The CDR3 DNA reads as TGTGCCAGCAGAGATACAGGGAAACTGTTTTTT. This sequence encodes CASRDTGKLFF. The chain recombines TRBV27 with TRBJ1-4, with D possibly being TRBD1 (6 bases). V was trimmed by 6 bases and J by 11 bases, leaving 10 bases between them. Germline values: CDR1 MNHEY, CDR2 SMNVEV (reference sequence). This CDR3 region has 11 residues.

This clone was seen a handful of times. The junction and the germline gene differ at one end; a read error may be behind it. J is TRBJ1-1 and V is TRBV11-3; TRBD1 might be the D (6 bases). The CDR3 totals 11 residues. CDR1 and CDR2 (germline): SGHNT, YENEEA. The CDR3 DNA sequence: TGTGCCAGCAGCGTAGACAGGAAAGCTTTCTTT. It codes for CASSVDRKAFF. The entire variable domain, with the rest obtained from reference TRBV11-3 and TRBJ1-1, is as follows: EAGVVQSPRYKIIEKKQPVAFWCNPISGHNTLYWYLQNLGQGPELLIRYENEEAVDDSQLPKDRFSAERLKGVDSTLKIQPAELGDSAVYLCASSVDRKAFFGQGTRLTVV.

The chain combines TRBV29-1 with TRBJ1-2; D unresolved. CDR3 length: 12 amino acids. Germline-derived CDR1 and CDR2 are SQVTM and ANQGSEA. The ends were cut back, 3 bases at V and 7 bases at J, with 12 bases in the middle. DNA of the CDR3: TGCAGCGTTGAGGTCGACACCTCTGGCTACACCTTC. This codes for CSVEVDTSGYTF.

The V call is TRBV7-2, the J call TRBJ2-5; 10 bases match TRBD1. Germline CDR1 and CDR2: SGHTA and FQGNSA. This CDR3 is 16 amino acids long. With 4 bases clipped from V and 5 bases from J, the junction kept 10 bases outside the gene matches. The CDR3 reads CASSSQGQGFGETQYF. CDR3 DNA sequence: TGTGCCAGCAGCTCCCAGGGACAGGGGTTCGGGGAGACCCAGTACTTC.

This clone was counted only a few times. J is TRBJ2-2 and V is TRBV1; the table's D call, TRBD1, has no DNA check behind it. TRBV1 is classified as a pseudogene. The CDR3 runs to 15 residues. The CDR3 is CTSSQPRANTGELFF. CDR3 in DNA: TGCACCAGCAGCCAACCCAGGGCCAACACCGGGGAGCTGTTTTTT.

The J gene is TRBJ1-5, the V gene TRBV19; 8 nucleotides align to TRBD1. The germline CDR1 and CDR2 sequences are LNHDA and SQIVND (reference sequence). The CDR3 runs to 15 residues. Unmatched junction bases numbered 16, after V lost 7 bases and J lost 11 bases. For the CDR3, the DNA is TGTGCCAGTATCCCCGGGACAGGCACAATCACGGCCCAGCATTTT. It codes for CASIPGTGTITAQHF.

This clone was picked up a small number of times. The chain recombines TRBV5-6 with TRBJ2-3; D possibly corresponds to TRBD2 (7 bases). With 5 bases removed from V and 1 base from J, the gap between germline ends came to 14 bases. Germline assignment: CDR1 SGHDT and CDR2 YYEEEE. The CDR3 consists of 15 residues. The CDR3 DNA reads TGTGCCAGCAGTGAGGGGGGGAAAGGCACAGATACGCAGTATTTT. Its translation: CASSEGGKGTDTQYF.